This entry lists 18 T cell receptor beta chains sequenced from one sample in a study of T cell clonotyping in hematopoietic cell transplantation. Repertoires were generated with immunoSEQ multiplex PCR, while TCRdb's copy carries only in-frame clones and drops some. Of 6,000 to 7,000 clones listed, approximately 80% are singletons. The starting material was PBMCs, obtained 100 days after allogeneic stem cell transplant. The receptors here all came from a female patient between 30 and 39 years old who had an allogeneic stem cell transplant, so the T cells may come from the graft donor. Some clones in this sample may be carry-over from other donors' samples.

The CDR3: CASSPTFYTEAFF. CDR3 in DNA: TGTGCCAGCAGTCCGACTTTTTACACTGAAGCTTTCTTT. The rearrangement links TRBV27 to TRBJ1-1; D unresolved. The CDR3 has 13 residues. Germline values: CDR1 MNHEY, CDR2 SMNVEV (reference sequence). With 5 bases removed from V and 3 bases from J, the gap between germline ends came to 10 bases.

In regard to this clone: One junction end does not reproduce the germline sequence, and a read error may be involved. This chain uses TRBV7-7 with TRBJ2-2; D not certain. This CDR3 spans 16 amino acids. Germline-derived CDR1 and CDR2 are SSHAT and FNYEAQ (reference sequence). The CDR3 region has the DNA TGTGCTAGCAGCTTAGTTGCAGGAGCAAACACCGGGGAGCTGTTTTTT. This encodes CASSLVAGANTGELFF.

The chain combines TRBV6-1 with TRBJ1-2, with TRBD1 matching over 8 bases. CDR3 length equals 16 residues. J gave up 0 bases and V 0 bases, and 3 bases lay outside the gene matches. Germline assignment: CDR1 MNHNS and CDR2 SASEGT. The CDR3 region has the DNA TGTGCCAGCAGTGAAGCCGGGACAGGCTCTAACTATGGCTACACCTTC. It is translated as CASSEAGTGSNYGYTF.

The chain has TRBV30 and TRBJ2-3, with 9 bases matching TRBD2. Germline values: CDR1 GTSNPN, CDR2 SVGIG (reference sequence). With 8 bases clipped from V and 0 bases from J, the junction kept 9 bases outside the gene matches. This CDR3 has 15 amino acids. Written as DNA, the CDR3 is TGTGCCCGTTCAGCGGGGGGTTCTAGCACAGATACGCAGTATTTT. This codes for CARSAGGSSTDTQYF.

This rearrangement joins TRBV9 to TRBJ2-1; maybe TRBD2 (5 bases). The V gene's germline CDR1 is SGDLS and CDR2 YYNGEE. This CDR3 is 12 amino acids long. V was clipped by 2 bases and J by 9 bases, with 9 bases between them. The CDR3 is CASSVVSGEQFF. CDR3 coding DNA: TGTGCCAGCAGCGTTGTAAGCGGTGAGCAGTTCTTC.

The V call is TRBV6-1, the J call TRBJ2-5; D might be TRBD1 or TRBD2, each matching 5 bases. Trimming took off 1 base at V and 5 bases at J, with 23 bases between the two ends. This CDR3 region has 18 residues. Germline loops: CDR1 MNHNS, CDR2 SASEGT. CDR3 residues: CASSEGGVRVLIGETQYF. DNA for the CDR3: TGTGCCAGCAGTGAAGGAGGGGTCAGGGTGTTAATAGGGGAGACCCAGTACTTC.

The table lists this clone with a few counts. The rearrangement links TRBV9 to TRBJ2-2; weak D call: TRBD2 (7 bases). CDR3 length: 16 residues. The V end lost 4 bases, the J end lost 0 bases, and 13 bases lay between the germline ends. Germline CDR1 reads SGDLS; CDR2 reads YYNGEE. CDR3 in DNA: TGTGCCAGCAGCCCTCGGGGGGCCGCGAACACCGGGGAGCTGTTTTTT. It codes for CASSPRGAANTGELFF. The whole variable domain, remainder taken from reference TRBV9 and TRBJ2-2, is DSGVTQTPKHLITATGQRVTLRCSPRSGDLSVYWYQQSLDQGLQFLIQYYNGEERAKGNILERFSAQQFPDLHSELNLSSLELGDSALYFCASSPRGAANTGELFFGEGSRLTVL.

The gene calls are TRBV11-3 and TRBJ1-1; 8 positions match TRBD1. The CDR3 contains 17 residues. The germline gives CDR1 SGHNT, CDR2 YENEEA. J gave up 3 bases and V 5 bases, and 14 bases lay outside the gene matches. In nucleotides, the CDR3 is TGTGCCAGCAGCCCCTGGACAGGGCATATGAGGGACACTGAAGCTTTCTTT. Translating it yields CASSPWTGHMRDTEAFF.

CDR3 protein: CASTVVQGGSPLHF. Written as DNA, the CDR3 is TGTGCCAGCACCGTCGTACAGGGAGGATCACCCCTCCACTTT. The chain couples TRBV2 to TRBJ1-6; TRBD1 might be the D (6 bases). The V gene lost 7 bases and the J gene lost 10 bases, with 17 bases spanning the gap. CDR3 length: 14 residues. CDR1 is SNHLY, CDR2 FYNNEI, per germline.

The chain has TRBV5-1 and TRBJ1-5; TRBD1 matches at 9 bases. This CDR3 is 16 amino acids long. The J segment lost 1 base and the V segment lost 4 bases, leaving 6 bases of the junction unmatched. Germline CDR1 SGHRS, CDR2 YFSETQ. The CDR3, as DNA: TGCGCCAGCAGCAGAGGACAGGGGTGGAGCAATCAGCCCCAGCATTTT. Amino acids: CASSRGQGWSNQPQHF. Combining the CDR3 with reference TRBV5-1 and TRBJ1-5 gives the whole variable domain KAGVTQTPRYLIKTRGQQVTLSCSPISGHRSVSWYQQTPGQGLQFLFEYFSETQRNKGNFPGRFSGRQFSNSRSEMNVSTLELGDSALYLCASSRGQGWSNQPQHFGDGTRLSIL.

This clone was found a few times. The V and J genes are TRBV6-5 and TRBJ1-1; no clear D. Germline CDR1 MNHEY, CDR2 SVGAGI. The CDR3 consists of 16 residues. Trimming pared 0 bases from V and 2 bases from J, leaving 13 bases between. Here the CDR3 DNA reads TGTGCCAGCAGTTACTCGATTGCGCCAGGAAACACTGAAGCTTTCTTT. This translates into CASSYSIAPGNTEAFF.

A single count supports this clone. The V call is TRBV5-1, the J call TRBJ2-1; TRBD2 matches at 7 bases. There are 14 residues in the CDR3. The V segment lost 6 bases and the J segment 1 base; nucleotides outside the gene matches: 4. The V gene's germline CDR1 is SGHRS and CDR2 YFSETQ. CDR3 loop: CASTLAGSYNEQFF. The CDR3 DNA follows: TGCGCCAGCACCTTAGCGGGTTCCTACAATGAGCAGTTCTTC.

V usage is TRBV4-1 and J usage is TRBJ2-7; D could derive from TRBD1 or TRBD2 (5 bases each). This CDR3 contains 14 residues. CDR1 is MGHRA and CDR2 is YSYEKL in the germline V gene. With 1 base removed from V and 2 bases from J, the gap between germline ends came to 9 bases. This CDR3 is CASSQAGQAYEQYF. CDR3 DNA sequence: TGCGCCAGCAGCCAAGCGGGGCAGGCCTACGAGCAGTACTTC.

There are a few counts of this clone. J is TRBJ1-2 and V is TRBV2; possibly TRBD1 for D (5 bases). The V and J ends lost 4 bases and 9 bases respectively, with 18 bases between them. CDR1 and CDR2 from the germline V gene are SNHLY and FYNNEI. This CDR3 has 14 amino acids. CDR3 bases: TGTGCCAGCAGTGTAGGGGTAGACTACGATAGCTACACCTTC. This translates into CASSVGVDYDSYTF.

The genes are TRBV7-8 and TRBJ2-7; D may correspond to TRBD1 or TRBD2 (5 bases each). The germline V gene has CDR1 SGHVS and CDR2 FQNEAQ. This CDR3 has 15 amino acids. V lost 3 bases to trimming and J lost 1 base, with 13 bases between them. The CDR3 nucleotides are TGTGCCAGCAGCTTCCCCCGGGACGGTTCCTACGAGCAGTACTTC. It translates to CASSFPRDGSYEQYF.

V and J are TRBV5-4 and TRBJ2-7; TRBD1 agrees at 9 bases. This CDR3 is 15 amino acids long. Germline loops: CDR1 SGHNT, CDR2 YYREEE (reference sequence). The ends lost 4 bases at V and 1 base at J; junction bases unmatched: 6. CDR3 amino acids: CASSPTGGFSYEQYF. In DNA, the CDR3 is TGTGCCAGCAGCCCTACAGGGGGCTTTTCCTACGAGCAGTACTTC.

The rearrangement links TRBV6-4 to TRBJ2-3; the D call may be TRBD1 or TRBD2 (5 bases each). The CDR3 is 14 amino acids. V was shortened by 3 bases and J by 1 base, with 8 bases between the two germline ends. Per germline, CDR1 MRHNA and CDR2 SNTAGT. CDR3 bases: TGTGCCAGCAGTGAGGTGGGGGGCACAGATACGCAGTATTTT. Protein product: CASSEVGGTDTQYF.

The J gene is TRBJ2-1, the V gene TRBV10-3; 7 bases are a match to TRBD1. Per the germline V gene, CDR1 is ENHRY and CDR2 is SYGVKD. The V gene end was trimmed by 8 bases and the J gene end by 3 bases; junction bases not matched to a gene: 7. The CDR3 has 14 amino acids. CDR3 nucleotides: TGTGCCATCGGCTCAGGGGGATTCTACAATGAGCAGTTCTTC. Translated: CAIGSGGFYNEQFF.